Given below is one TCR beta chain in context. Method: immunoSEQ multiplex PCR; TCRdb's copy keeps in-frame clones and lacks some. The sample gives fewer than 60,000 clones, 90% to 95% of which show up once; roughly 1.8% is in the top ten. The data were obtained in a study of cytomegalovirus exposure and HLA in healthy donors. Germline CDR1 and CDR2: SGHTA and FQGNSA. The CDR3 length is 14 residues. Trimming left V 4 bases short and J 5 bases short, with 12 bases between. The chain recombines TRBV7-2 with TRBJ1-5; perhaps TRBD1 as D (5 bases). The sequenced material came from PBMCs. This sequence originates from a woman under 30 in good health and CMV-seropositive. Here the CDR3 DNA reads TGTGCCAGCAGCTCAACAGGATTATATCAGCCCCAGCATTTT. Its protein is CASSSTGLYQPQHF.